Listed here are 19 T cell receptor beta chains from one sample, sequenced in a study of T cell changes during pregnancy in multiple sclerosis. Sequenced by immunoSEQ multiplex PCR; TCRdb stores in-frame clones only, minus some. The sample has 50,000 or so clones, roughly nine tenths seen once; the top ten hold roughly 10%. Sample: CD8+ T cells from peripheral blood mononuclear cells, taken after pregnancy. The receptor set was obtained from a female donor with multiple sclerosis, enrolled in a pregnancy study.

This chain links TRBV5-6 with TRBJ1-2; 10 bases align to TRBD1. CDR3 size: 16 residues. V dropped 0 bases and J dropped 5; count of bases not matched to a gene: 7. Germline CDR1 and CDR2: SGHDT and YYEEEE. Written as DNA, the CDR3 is TGTGCCAGCAGCTTGGAGGGACAGGGGCGTTTGTATGGCTACACCTTC. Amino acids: CASSLEGQGRLYGYTF.

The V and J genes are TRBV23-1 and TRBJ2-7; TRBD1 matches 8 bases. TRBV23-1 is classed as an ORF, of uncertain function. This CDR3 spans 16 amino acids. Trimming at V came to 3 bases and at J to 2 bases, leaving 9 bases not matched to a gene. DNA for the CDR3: TGCGCCAGCAGTCAGCCCGGGACAGGTGGTCCCTACGAGCAGTACTTC. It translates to CASSQPGTGGPYEQYF.

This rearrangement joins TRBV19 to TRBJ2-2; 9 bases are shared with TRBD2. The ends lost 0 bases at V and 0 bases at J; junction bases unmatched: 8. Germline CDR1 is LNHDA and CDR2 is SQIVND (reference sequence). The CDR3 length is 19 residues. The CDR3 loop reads CASSIDRAGGPPNTGELFF. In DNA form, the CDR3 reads TGTGCCAGTAGTATAGATAGGGCGGGGGGGCCTCCGAACACCGGGGAGCTGTTTTTT. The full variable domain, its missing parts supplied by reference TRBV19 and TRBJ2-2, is DGGITQSPKYLFRKEGQNVTLSCEQNLNHDAMYWYRQDPGQGLRLIYYSQIVNDFQKGDIAEGYSVSREKKESFPLTVTSAQKNPTAFYLCASSIDRAGGPPNTGELFFGEGSRLTVL.

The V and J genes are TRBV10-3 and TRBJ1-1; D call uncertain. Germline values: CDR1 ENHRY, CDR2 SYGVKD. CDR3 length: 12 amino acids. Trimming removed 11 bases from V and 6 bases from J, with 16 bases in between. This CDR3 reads CAAPINESEAFF. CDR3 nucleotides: TGTGCCGCACCGATAAACGAGTCTGAAGCTTTCTTT.

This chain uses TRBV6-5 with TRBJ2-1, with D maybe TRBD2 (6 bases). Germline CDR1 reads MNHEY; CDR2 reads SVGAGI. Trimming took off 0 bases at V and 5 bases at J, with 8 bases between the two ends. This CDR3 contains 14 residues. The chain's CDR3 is CASSYSGLHNEQFF. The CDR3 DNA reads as TGTGCCAGCAGTTACTCGGGACTTCACAATGAGCAGTTCTTC.

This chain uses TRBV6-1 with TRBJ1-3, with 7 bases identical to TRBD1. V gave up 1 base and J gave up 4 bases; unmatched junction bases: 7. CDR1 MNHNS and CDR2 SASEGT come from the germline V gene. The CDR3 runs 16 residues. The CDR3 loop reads CASSEGDRVGGNTIYF. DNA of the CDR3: TGTGCCAGCAGTGAAGGCGACAGGGTGGGAGGAAACACCATATATTTT.

The CDR3, as DNA: TGTGCTAGTGGCATGGACAGGAGGAATTATAGCAATCAGCCCCAGCATTTT. Protein sequence: CASGMDRRNYSNQPQHF. This rearrangement joins TRBV12-5 to TRBJ1-5; 7 nucleotides align to TRBD1. Germline-derived CDR1 and CDR2 are LGHNT and FRNRAP. The CDR3 runs 17 residues. Unmatched junction bases numbered 11, after V lost 6 bases and J lost 0 bases. The full variable domain, completed using reference TRBV12-5 and TRBJ1-5, is DARVTQTPRHKVTEMGQEVTMRCQPILGHNTVFWYRQTMMQGLELLAYFRNRAPLDDSGMPKDRFSAEMPDATLATLKIQPSEPRDSAVYFCASGMDRRNYSNQPQHFGDGTRLSIL.

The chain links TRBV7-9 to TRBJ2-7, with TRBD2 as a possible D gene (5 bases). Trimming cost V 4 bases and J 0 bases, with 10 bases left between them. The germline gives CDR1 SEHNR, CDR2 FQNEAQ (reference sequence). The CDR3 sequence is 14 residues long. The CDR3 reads CASSSSGNSYEQYF. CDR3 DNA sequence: TGTGCCAGCAGCTCGAGCGGTAACTCCTACGAGCAGTACTTC.

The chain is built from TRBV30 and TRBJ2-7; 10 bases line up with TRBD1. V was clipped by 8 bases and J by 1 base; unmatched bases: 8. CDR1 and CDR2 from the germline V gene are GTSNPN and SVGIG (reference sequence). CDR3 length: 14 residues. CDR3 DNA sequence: TGTGCCGGGGCCTGGACAGGGGGGTCCTACGAGCAGTACTTC. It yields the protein CAGAWTGGSYEQYF. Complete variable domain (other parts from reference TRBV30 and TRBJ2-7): SQTIHQWPATLVQPVGSPLSLECTVEGTSNPNLYWYRQAAGRGLQLLFYSVGIGQISSEVPQNLSASRPQDRQFILSSKKLLLSDSGFYLCAGAWTGGSYEQYFGPGTRLTVT.

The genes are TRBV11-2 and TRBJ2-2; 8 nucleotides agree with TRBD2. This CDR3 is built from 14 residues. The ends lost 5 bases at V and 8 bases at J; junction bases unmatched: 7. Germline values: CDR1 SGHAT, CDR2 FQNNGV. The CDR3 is CASSLTGGPGELFF. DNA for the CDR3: TGTGCCAGCAGCCTGACGGGGGGGCCAGGGGAGCTGTTTTTT.

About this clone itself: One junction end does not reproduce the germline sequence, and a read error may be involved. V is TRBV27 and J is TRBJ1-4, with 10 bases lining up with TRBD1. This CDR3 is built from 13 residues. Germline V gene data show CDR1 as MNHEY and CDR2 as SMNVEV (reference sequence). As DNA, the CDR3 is TGTGCCAGCAGTTTGGGACAGGGGACTCCCCCTGTTTTT. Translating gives CASSLGQGTPPVF.

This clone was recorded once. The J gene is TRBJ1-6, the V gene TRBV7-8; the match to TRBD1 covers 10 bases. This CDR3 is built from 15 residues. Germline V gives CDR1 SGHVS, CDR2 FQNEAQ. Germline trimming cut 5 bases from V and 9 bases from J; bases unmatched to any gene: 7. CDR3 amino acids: CASSTPGTGASPLHF. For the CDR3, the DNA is TGTGCCAGCAGCACCCCCGGGACAGGGGCTTCACCCCTCCACTTT.

The CDR3 nucleotides are TGTGCCAGCAGCTTATGGGTCGGGACAGATACGCAGTATTTT. This encodes CASSLWVGTDTQYF. The chain joins TRBV7-9 to TRBJ2-3; D is uncertain. V was trimmed by 2 bases and J by 3 bases, leaving 9 bases between them. Germline V gives CDR1 SEHNR, CDR2 FQNEAQ (reference sequence). The CDR3 consists of 14 residues.

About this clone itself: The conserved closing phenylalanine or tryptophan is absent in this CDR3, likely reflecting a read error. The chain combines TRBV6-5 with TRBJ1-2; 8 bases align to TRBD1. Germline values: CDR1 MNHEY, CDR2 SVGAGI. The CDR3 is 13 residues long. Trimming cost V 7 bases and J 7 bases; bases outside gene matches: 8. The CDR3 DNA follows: TGTGCCAGCAAATTCGGACAGGGCAGTGGCTACACCCTC. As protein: CASKFGQGSGYTL.

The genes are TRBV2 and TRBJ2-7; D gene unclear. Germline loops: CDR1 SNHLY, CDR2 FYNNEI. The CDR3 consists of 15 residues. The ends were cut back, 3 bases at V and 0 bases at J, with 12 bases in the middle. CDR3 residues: CASSESALSSYEQYF. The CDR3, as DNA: TGTGCCAGCAGTGAGTCAGCGCTTAGCTCCTACGAGCAGTACTTC.

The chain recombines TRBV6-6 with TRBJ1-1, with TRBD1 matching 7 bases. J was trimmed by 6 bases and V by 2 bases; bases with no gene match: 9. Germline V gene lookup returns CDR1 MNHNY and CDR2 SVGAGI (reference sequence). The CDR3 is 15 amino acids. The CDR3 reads CASSYTGQVDPEAFF. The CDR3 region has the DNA TGTGCCAGCAGTTACACCGGACAGGTGGATCCTGAAGCTTTCTTT.

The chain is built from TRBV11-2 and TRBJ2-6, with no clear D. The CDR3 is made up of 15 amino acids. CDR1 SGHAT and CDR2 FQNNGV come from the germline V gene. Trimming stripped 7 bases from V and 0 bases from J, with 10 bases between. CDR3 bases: TGTGCCAGCACCCTGGAGTTCTCTGGGGCCAACGTCCTGACTTTC. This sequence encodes CASTLEFSGANVLTF.

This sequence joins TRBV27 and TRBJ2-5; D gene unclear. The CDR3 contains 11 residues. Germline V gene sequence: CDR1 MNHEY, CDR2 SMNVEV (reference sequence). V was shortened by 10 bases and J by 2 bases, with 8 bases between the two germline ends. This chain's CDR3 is CATKRQETQYF. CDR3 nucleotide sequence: TGTGCCACCAAACGGCAAGAGACCCAGTACTTC.

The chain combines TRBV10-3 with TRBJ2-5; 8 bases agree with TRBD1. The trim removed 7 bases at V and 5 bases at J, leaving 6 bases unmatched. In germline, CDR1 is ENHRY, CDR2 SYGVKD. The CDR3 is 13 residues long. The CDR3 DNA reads TGTGCCATCAAAGGCAGGGGGCAGGAGACCCAGTACTTC. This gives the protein CAIKGRGQETQYF.